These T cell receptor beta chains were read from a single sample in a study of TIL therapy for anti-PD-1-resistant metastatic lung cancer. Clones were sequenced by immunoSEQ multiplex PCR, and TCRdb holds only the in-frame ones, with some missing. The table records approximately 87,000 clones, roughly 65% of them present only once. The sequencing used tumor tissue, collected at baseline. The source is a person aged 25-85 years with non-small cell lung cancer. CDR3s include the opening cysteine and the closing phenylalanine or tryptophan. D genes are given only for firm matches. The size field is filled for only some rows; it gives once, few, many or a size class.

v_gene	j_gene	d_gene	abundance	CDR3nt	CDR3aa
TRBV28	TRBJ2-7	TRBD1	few	TGTGCCAGCACCAGGACAGGGGCCGCGATCTACGAGCAGTACTTC	CASTRTGAAIYEQYF
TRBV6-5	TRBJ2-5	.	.	TGTGCCAGCAGGCGCCGCCCCGAAGGTCGAGAGACCCAGTACTTC	CASRRRPEGRETQYF
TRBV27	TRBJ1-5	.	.	TGTGCCAGCAGTTTAAGGTTCGCCAATCAGCCCCAGCATTTT	CASSLRFANQPQHF
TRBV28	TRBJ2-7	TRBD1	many	TGTGCCAGCAGTTTATATCCAGGGGGAACCTACGAGCAGTACTTC	CASSLYPGGTYEQYF
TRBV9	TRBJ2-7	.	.	TGTGCCAGCAGCGTAGGGGTGGGAACAGCCTACGAGCAGTACTTC	CASSVGVGTAYEQYF
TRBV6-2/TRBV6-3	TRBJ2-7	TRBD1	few	TGTGCCAGCAGTTGGGACAGGTTCGCCTACGAGCAGTACTTC	CASSWDRFAYEQYF
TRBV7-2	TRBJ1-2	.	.	TGTGCCAGCAGCTGGACAGACAACTATGGCTACACCTTC	CASSWTDNYGYTF
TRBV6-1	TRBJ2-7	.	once	TGTGCCAGCAGTGAAGGGGCCAGGGCGACCTACGAGCAGTACTTC	CASSEGARATYEQYF
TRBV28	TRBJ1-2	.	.	TGTGCCAGCAGAGACTCACGAGCGGGGGGGTACTACTATGGCTACACCTTC	CASRDSRAGGYYYGYTF
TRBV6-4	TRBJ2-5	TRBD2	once	TGTGCCAGCATGGGGACTAGCGGGGGGCCATGGGAGAAAGAGACCCAGTACTTC	CASMGTSGGPWEKETQYF